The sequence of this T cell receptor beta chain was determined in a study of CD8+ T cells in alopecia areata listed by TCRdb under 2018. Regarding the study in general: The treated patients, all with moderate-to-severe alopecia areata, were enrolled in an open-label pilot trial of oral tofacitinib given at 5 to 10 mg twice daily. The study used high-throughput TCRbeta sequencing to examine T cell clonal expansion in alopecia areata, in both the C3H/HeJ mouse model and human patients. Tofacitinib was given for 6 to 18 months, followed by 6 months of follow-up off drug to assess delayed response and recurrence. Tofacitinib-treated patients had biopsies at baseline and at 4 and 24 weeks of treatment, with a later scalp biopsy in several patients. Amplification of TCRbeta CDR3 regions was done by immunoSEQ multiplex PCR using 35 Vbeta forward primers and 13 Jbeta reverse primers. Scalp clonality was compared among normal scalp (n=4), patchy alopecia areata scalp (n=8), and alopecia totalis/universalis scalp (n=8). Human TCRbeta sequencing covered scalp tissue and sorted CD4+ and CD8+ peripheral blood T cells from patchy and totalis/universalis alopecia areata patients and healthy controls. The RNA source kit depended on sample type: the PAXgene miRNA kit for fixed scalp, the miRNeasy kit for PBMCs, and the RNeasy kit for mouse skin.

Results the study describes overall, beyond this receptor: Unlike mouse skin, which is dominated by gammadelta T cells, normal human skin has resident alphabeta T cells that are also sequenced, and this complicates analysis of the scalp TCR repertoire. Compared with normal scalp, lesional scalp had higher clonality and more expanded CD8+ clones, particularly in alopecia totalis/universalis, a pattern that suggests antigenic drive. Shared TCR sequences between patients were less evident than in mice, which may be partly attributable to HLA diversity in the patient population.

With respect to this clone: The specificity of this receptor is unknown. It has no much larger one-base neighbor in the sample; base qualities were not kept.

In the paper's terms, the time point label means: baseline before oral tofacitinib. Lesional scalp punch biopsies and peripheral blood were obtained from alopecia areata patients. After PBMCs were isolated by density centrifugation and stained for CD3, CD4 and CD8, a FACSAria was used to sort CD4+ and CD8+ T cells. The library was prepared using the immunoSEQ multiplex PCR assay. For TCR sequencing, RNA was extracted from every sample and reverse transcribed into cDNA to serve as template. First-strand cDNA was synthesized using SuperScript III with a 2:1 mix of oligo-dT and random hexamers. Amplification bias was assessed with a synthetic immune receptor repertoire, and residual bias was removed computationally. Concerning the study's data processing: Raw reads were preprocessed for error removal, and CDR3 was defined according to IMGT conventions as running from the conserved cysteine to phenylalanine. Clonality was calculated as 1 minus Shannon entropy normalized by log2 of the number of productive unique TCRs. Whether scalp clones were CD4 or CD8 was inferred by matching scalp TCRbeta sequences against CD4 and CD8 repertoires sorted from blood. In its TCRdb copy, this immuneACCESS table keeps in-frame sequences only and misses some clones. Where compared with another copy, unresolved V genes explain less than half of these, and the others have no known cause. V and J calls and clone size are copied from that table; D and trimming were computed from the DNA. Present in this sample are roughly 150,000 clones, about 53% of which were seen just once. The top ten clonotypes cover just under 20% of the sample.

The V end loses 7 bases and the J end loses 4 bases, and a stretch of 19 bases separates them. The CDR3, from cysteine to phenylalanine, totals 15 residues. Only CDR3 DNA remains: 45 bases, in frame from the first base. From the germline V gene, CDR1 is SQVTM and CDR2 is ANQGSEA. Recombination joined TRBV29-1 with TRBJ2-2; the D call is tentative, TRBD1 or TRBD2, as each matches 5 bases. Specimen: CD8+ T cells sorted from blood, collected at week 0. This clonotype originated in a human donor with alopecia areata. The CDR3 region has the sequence CSALKSGPRTGELFF. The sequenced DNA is TGCAGCGCGTTGAAGTCGGGACCTCGCACCGGGGAGCTGTTTTTT.